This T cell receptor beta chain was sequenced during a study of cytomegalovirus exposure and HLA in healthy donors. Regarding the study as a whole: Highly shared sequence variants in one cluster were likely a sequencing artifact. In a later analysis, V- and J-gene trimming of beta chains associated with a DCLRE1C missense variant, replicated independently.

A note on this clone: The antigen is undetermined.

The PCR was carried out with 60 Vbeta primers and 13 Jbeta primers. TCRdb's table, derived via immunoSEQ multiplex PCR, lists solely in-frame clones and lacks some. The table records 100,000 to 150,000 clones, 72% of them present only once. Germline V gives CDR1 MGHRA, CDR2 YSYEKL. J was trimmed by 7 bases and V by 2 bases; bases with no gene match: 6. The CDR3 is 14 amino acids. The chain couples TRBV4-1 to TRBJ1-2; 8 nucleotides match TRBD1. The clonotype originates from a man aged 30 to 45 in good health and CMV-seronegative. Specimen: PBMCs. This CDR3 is CASSQLTGGGGYTF. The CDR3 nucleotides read TGCGCCAGCAGCCAACTCACAGGGGGAGGTGGCTACACCTTC.